A selection of T cell receptor beta chains follows, all from one sample in a study of human T cells and chemical hapten exposure. One entry per CDR3 protein, called by TCRdb with MiXCR from the RACE reads. The profile shows tens of thousands of distinct CDR3 sequences, around a tenth of them singletons. Sequenced material: whole blood, taken in connection with sensitization to the hapten diphenylcyclopropenone (DPC). The receptors originated from a woman in her forties with alopecia areata. Some clones in this sample may be carry-over from other donors' samples. Both conserved end residues are trimmed from each CDR3. Fields, in order: J gene, V gene, CDR3 protein.

j_gene: TRBJ2-2; v_gene: TRBV29-1; CDR3aa: SVDRNTGELF
j_gene: TRBJ2-7; v_gene: TRBV28; CDR3aa: ASRDPTGNGYEQY
j_gene: TRBJ1-3; v_gene: TRBV18; CDR3aa: ASSPSALTGGSGNTIY
j_gene: TRBJ2-2; v_gene: TRBV2; CDR3aa: ASSEKGTLGELF
j_gene: TRBJ1-6; v_gene: TRBV4-2; CDR3aa: ASSQLSSGGYNSPLH
j_gene: TRBJ1-5; v_gene: TRBV13; CDR3aa: ASSPRGREGNNQPQH
j_gene: TRBJ1-2; v_gene: TRBV4-2; CDR3aa: ASSQLTGGPGYT
j_gene: TRBJ1-1; v_gene: TRBV6-5; CDR3aa: ASSGTVNPPEAF
j_gene: TRBJ1-6; v_gene: TRBV13; CDR3aa: ASSPPDNSYNSPLH
j_gene: TRBJ2-6; v_gene: TRBV6-6; CDR3aa: ASSPRQFSGANVLT
j_gene: TRBJ2-7; v_gene: TRBV6-5; CDR3aa: ASSYSRAPYEQY
j_gene: TRBJ2-3; v_gene: TRBV9; CDR3aa: ASSVWEGDTQY
j_gene: TRBJ1-1; v_gene: TRBV20-1; CDR3aa: SARLNLGNTEAF
j_gene: TRBJ1-6; v_gene: TRBV7-2; CDR3aa: ASSLYRSSYNSPLH
j_gene: TRBJ2-2; v_gene: TRBV7-3; CDR3aa: ASSLIGGTGELF
j_gene: TRBJ1-2; v_gene: TRBV4-1; CDR3aa: ASSQAPVGAGGYGYT